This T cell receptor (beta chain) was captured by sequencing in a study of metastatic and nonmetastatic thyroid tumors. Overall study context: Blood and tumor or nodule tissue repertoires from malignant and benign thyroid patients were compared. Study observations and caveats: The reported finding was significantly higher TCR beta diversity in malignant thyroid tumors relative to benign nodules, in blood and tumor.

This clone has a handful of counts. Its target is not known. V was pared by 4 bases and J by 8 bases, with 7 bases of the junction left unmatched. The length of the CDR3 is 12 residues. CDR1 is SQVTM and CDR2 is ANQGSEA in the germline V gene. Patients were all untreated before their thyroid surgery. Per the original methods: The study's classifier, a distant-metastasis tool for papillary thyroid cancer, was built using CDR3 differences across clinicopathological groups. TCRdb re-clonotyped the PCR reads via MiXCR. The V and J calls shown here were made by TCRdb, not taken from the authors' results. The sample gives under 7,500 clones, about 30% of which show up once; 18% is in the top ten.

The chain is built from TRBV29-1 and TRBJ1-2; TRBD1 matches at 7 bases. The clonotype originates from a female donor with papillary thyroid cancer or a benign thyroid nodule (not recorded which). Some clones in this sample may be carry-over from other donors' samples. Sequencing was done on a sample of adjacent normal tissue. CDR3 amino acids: CSVVWGTAGYTF. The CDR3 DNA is TGCAGCGTTGTGTGGGGGACAGCCGGCTACACCTTC.